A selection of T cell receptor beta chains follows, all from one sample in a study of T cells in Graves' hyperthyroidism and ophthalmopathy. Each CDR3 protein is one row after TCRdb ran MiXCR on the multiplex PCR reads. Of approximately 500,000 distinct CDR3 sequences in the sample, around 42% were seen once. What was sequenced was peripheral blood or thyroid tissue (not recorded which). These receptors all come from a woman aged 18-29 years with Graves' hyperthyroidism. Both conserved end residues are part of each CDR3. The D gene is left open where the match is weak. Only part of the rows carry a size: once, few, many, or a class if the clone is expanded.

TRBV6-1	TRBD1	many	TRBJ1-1	TGTGCCAGCAGTGCCACAGGGGGCACTGAAGCTTTCTTT	CASSATGGTEAFF
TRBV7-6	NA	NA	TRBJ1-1	TGTGCCAGCAGCCCGGGGCCGTCTGGACAAGCTTTCTTT	CASSPGPSGQAFF
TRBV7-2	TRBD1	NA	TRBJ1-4	TGTGCCAGCAGCGCAGGGGGCTCGGATGAAAAACTGTTTTTT	CASSAGGSDEKLFF
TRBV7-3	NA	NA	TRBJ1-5	TGTGCCAGCAGCTTAACGGCGGCTAGCGGGAGCCATGAGCATTTT	CASSLTAASGSHEHF
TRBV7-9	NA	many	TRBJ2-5	TGTGCCAGCAGCCTTACGGTGGACCTCCGGGAGACCCAGTACTTC	CASSLTVDLRETQYF
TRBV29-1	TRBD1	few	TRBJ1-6	TGCAGCGTTAGACAGGGAGGCAATTCACCCCTCCACTTT	CSVRQGGNSPLHF
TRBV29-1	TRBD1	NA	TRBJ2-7	TGCAGCGTTGTGCCCCTTGGGGACAGTTCCTACGAGCAGTACTTC	CSVVPLGDSSYEQYF
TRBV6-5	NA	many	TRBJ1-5	TGTGCCAGCAGTTACGGGGGGGCACAGCCCCAGCATTTT	CASSYGGAQPQHF
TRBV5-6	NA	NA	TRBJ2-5	TGTGCCAGCAGCTTCGATTCAGGAATTGGGGACCAAGAGACCCAGTACTTC	CASSFDSGIGDQETQYF
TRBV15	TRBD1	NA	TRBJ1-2	TGTGCCACCAGCCCTACGGGCAGGGGGACTAATGGCTACACCTTC	CATSPTGRGTNGYTF
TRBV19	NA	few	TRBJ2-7	TGTGCCAGTAGTAACCGGGCAGCCTACGAGCAGTACTTC	CASSNRAAYEQYF
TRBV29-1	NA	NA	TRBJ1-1	TGCAGCGTTCCGGACTGGGGCACTGAAGCTTTCTTT	CSVPDWGTEAFF
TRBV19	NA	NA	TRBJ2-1	TGTGCCAGTAGTATCGTGAGGGGTGAGCAGTTCTTC	CASSIVRGEQFF
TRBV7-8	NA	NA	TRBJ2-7	TGTGCCAGCAGCCCGGGGCGGGGTGGCTACGAGCAGTACTTC	CASSPGRGGYEQYF
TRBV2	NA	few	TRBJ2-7	TGTGCCAGCACGGAGACATCTTACGAGCAGTACTTC	CASTETSYEQYF
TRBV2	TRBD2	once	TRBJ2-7	TGTGCCAGCAGTGAGGACGGGAGGGAGCAGTACTTC	CASSEDGREQYF
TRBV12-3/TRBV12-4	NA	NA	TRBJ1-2	TGTGCCAGCAGTTGGGGGACGAGGGGTTTTGGCTACACCTTC	CASSWGTRGFGYTF
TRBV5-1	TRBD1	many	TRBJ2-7	TGCGCCAGCAGCCGGGGACAGGGGGGAACCTCCTACGAGCAGTACTTC	CASSRGQGGTSYEQYF
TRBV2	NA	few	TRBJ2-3	TGTGCCAGCAGGGCTAGCTTTGGAGATACGCAGTATTTT	CASRASFGDTQYF
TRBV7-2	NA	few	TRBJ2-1	TGTGCCAGCAGCTTACTTGTTCGTGGGAGGGAGCAGTTCTTC	CASSLLVRGREQFF
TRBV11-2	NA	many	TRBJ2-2	TGTGCCAGCAGCTCGTTAGGGAACACCGGGGAGCTGTTTTTT	CASSSLGNTGELFF
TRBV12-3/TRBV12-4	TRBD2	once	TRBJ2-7	TGTGCCACCAGTGCGCTAGCGGGAGCGAGGGAGCAGTACTTC	CATSALAGAREQYF
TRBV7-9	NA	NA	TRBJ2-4	TGTGCCAGCAGCTTAGCAGCCGAGAACATTCAGTACTTC	CASSLAAENIQYF
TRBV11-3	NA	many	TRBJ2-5	TGTGCCAGCAGCTTAGGAGGGTGGCAGGTAGCGGTACAAGAGACCCAGTACTTC	CASSLGGWQVAVQETQYF
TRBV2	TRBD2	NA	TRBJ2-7	TGTGCCAGCAAGGAAGGGACTAGCGGGAGCGAGCAGTACTTC	CASKEGTSGSEQYF
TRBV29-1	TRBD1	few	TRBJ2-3	TGCAGCGGCACAGGGGACACAGATACGCAGTATTTT	CSGTGDTDTQYF
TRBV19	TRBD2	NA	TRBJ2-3	TGTGCCAGTAGTCTCCCGGGGGGAGCGCAGTATTTT	CASSLPGGAQYF
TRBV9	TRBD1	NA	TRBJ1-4	TGTGCCAGCAGTCCTGGACAGGGCAGTAATGAAAAACTGTTTTTT	CASSPGQGSNEKLFF
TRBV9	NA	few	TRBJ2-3	TGTGCCAGCAGCGATATAGCAGATACGCAGTATTTT	CASSDIADTQYF
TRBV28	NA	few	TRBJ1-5	TGTGCCAGCAGATTCCCGAGGAGTCTATCCAATCAGCCCCAGCATTTT	CASRFPRSLSNQPQHF
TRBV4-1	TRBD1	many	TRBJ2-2	TGCGCCAGCAGCCAAGAGGGACAGGGCGTTTCCGGGGAGCTGTTTTTT	CASSQEGQGVSGELFF
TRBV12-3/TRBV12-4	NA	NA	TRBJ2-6	TGTGCCAGCAGGGAAGGATCGGAGGCCAACGTCCTGACTTTC	CASREGSEANVLTF
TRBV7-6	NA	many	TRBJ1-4	TGTGCCAGCAGCTTGACCGGCGGGGGAACTAATGAAAAACTGTTTTTT	CASSLTGGGTNEKLFF
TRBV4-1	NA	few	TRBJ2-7	TGCGCCAGCAGCCAAGCACGATCTTTACCGCACGAGCAGTACTTC	CASSQARSLPHEQYF
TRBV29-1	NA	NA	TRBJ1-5	TGCAGCGTTGAAATGCCGGGAGGTATGCCCCAGCATTTT	CSVEMPGGMPQHF
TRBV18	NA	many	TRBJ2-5	TGTGCCAGCTCACGGGACCTGGGGACCCAGTACTTC	CASSRDLGTQYF
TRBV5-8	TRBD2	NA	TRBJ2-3	TGTGCCAGCAGCGGCGGTGTAGCGGGAGGAGATACGCAGTATTTT	CASSGGVAGGDTQYF
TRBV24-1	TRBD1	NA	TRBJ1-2	TGTGCCACCAGTGACTCCATCCGGACAGGGAGAGGCTACACCTTC	CATSDSIRTGRGYTF
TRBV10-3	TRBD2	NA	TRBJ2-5	TGTGCCATCAGGGGTAGCGGGAACGGCACAGATACGCAGTACTTC	CAIRGSGNGTDTQYF
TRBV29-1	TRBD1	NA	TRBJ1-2	TGCAGCCAAGAAGGGACAGCGATCGGCTATGGCTACACCTTC	CSQEGTAIGYGYTF
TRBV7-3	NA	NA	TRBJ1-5	TGTGCCAGCAGTATCCGGGACGGAAATGGCAATCAGCCCCAGCATTTT	CASSIRDGNGNQPQHF
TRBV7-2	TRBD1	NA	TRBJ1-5	TGTGCCAGCAGCTTGGGGGGACAGGCGGACAATCAGCCCCAGCATTTT	CASSLGGQADNQPQHF
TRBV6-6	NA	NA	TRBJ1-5	TGTGCCAGCAGTTACGGGCAGGGAGTCCGTCAGCCCCAGCATTTT	CASSYGQGVRQPQHF
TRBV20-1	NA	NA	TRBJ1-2	TGCAGTTTTGCTGGAGAGGCAGGCTATGGCTACACCTTC	CSFAGEAGYGYTF
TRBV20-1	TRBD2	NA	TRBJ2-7	TGCAGTGCTAGAGAGGGCGGGAGGGACTCCTACGAGCAGTACTTC	CSAREGGRDSYEQYF
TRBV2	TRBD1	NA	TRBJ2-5	TGTGCCAGCAGAGGACAGGGGGCGCTGGATGAGACCCAGTACTTC	CASRGQGALDETQYF
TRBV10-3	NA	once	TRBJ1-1	TGTGCCATCAGGGGGGTGAACACTGAAGCTTTCTTT	CAIRGVNTEAFF
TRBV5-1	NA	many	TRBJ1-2	TGCGCCAGCAGCTTGGAACAGCCCAGAACCGCTAACTATGGCTACACCTTC	CASSLEQPRTANYGYTF
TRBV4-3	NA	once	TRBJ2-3	TGCGCCAGCAGCCAACCTGGCACAGATACGCAGTATTTT	CASSQPGTDTQYF
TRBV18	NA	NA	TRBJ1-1	TGTGGCAGCTCGTCCAGTATGAACACTGAAGCTTTCTTT	CGSSSSMNTEAFF
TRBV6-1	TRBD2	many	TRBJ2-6	TGTGCCAGCAGTGAACTAGCGGGAGCTTATGGGGCCAACGTCCTGACTTTC	CASSELAGAYGANVLTF